The clone carrying this T cell receptor beta chain was seen only a few times. This specimen comes from a study of blood T cell repertoires in COVID-19. Study summary: Acute-phase and convalescent COVID-19 samples originated in the United States, Italy and Spain.

TCRdb keeps only in-frame clones here, not all; method: immunoSEQ multiplex PCR. The sample records over 5,500 clones, roughly 81% being singletons. Between the trimmed V and J ends, which lost 8 bases and 3 bases, there was a span of 7 bases. The germline V gene encodes CDR1 ENHRY and CDR2 SYGVKD. This CDR3 comprises 11 residues. The chain is built from TRBV10-3 and TRBJ1-1, with a possible D match to TRBD1 (5 bases). The sequenced material came from peripheral blood. The source is a man aged 60 to 69 with acute or convalescent COVID-19. The CDR3 spells CAIRQYTEAFF. Written as DNA, the CDR3 is TGTGCCATCCGACAGTACACTGAAGCTTTCTTT.